This T cell receptor beta chain was retrieved from a study of T cells in Graves' hyperthyroidism and ophthalmopathy. Each diagnosis drew on symptoms, thyroxine, TRAb, thyroid ultrasound and orbital computed tomography findings. TCR beta CDR3 regions were amplified from RNA. First-round RT-PCR with HTBI primers amplified the TCR CDR3 region. MiXCR, applied by TCRdb to the multiplex PCR reads, yields one record per CDR3 protein. The sample has 270,000 or so distinct CDR3 sequences, roughly 15% seen once; the top ten hold 30% to 35%. Germline values: CDR1 LGHNA, CDR2 YNFKEQ. V was clipped by 0 bases and J by 3 bases; unmatched bases: 18. The CDR3 totals 21 residues.

Sequencing input: blood. This rearrangement joins TRBV4-2 to TRBJ2-1; TRBD1 agrees at 9 bases. This TCR was sampled from a woman aged 50 to 60 with Graves' hyperthyroidism that later progressed to Graves' ophthalmopathy. This CDR3 is CASSQDRNRGQPQHIYNEQFF. DNA for the CDR3: TGTGCCAGCAGCCAAGATAGGAACAGGGGGCAACCACAGCACATCTACAATGAGCAGTTCTTC.